Listed here are 2 T cell receptor beta chains from one sample, sequenced in a study of shared clonotypes between healthy human individuals. The method was immunoSEQ multiplex PCR; TCRdb's version includes in-frame clones alone and lacks a portion of them. There are some 1,100,000 clones in the sample; 70% to 80% occur only once, and more than 0.5% lies in the top ten. The sequenced material came from memory CD4+ T cells from PBMCs. Regarding subset: CD45RA-negative fraction. The source is a man aged 18 to 29 in good health. Some clones in this sample may be carry-over from other donors' samples.

This clone was seen a single time. The V and J genes are TRBV6-5 and TRBJ2-5; D is unclear. Trimming took off 8 bases at V and 4 bases at J, with 14 bases between the two ends. This CDR3 has 13 residues. From germline, CDR1 is MNHEY and CDR2 SVGAGI. CDR3 residues: CASGSTAGETQYF. CDR3 DNA sequence: TGTGCCAGCGGAAGCACCGCTGGAGAGACCCAGTACTTC.

This clone was counted between two and nine times. J is TRBJ1-4 and V is TRBV7-9; weak D call: TRBD1 (6 bases). V shed 4 bases and J shed 6 bases, with 12 bases lying between them. Germline CDR1 is SEHNR and CDR2 is FQNEAQ (reference sequence). This CDR3 comprises 14 residues. The CDR3 region is CASSSGQKDEKLFF. The CDR3 bases are TGTGCCAGCAGCTCGGGACAAAAGGATGAAAAACTGTTTTTT.